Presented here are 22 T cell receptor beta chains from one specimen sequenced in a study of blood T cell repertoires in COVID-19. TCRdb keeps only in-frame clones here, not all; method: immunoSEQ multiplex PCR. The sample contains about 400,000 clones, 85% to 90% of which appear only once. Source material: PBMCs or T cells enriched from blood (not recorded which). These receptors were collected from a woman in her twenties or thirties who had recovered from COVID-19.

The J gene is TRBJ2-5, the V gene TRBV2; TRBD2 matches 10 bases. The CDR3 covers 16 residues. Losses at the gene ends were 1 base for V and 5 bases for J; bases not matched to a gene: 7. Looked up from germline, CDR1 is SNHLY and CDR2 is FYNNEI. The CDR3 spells CASSEGTSGEGETQYF. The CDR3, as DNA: TGTGCCAGCAGTGAAGGGACTAGCGGAGAAGGGGAGACCCAGTACTTC.

Here the CDR3 reads CASSIGRVNTEAFF. Written as DNA, the CDR3 is TGTGCCAGTAGTATAGGGCGGGTGAACACTGAAGCTTTCTTT. J is TRBJ1-1 and V is TRBV19, with D unresolved. The CDR3 is 14 residues long. The germline gives CDR1 LNHDA, CDR2 SQIVND (reference sequence). Deletions cut 1 base from V and 0 bases from J, with 6 bases between.

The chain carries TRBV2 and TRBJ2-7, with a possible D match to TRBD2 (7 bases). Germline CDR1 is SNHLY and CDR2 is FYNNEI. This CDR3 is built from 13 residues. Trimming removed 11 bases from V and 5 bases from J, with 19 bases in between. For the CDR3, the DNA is TGTGCCTCCCGACCGGGGGGCATGAACGAGCAGTACTTC. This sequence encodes CASRPGGMNEQYF.

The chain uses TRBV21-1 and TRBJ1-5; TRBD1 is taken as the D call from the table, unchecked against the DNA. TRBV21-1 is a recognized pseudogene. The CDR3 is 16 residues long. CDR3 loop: CASSIRRQGDNQPQHF. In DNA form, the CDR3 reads TGTGCCAGCAGCATACGGCGACAGGGGGACAATCAGCCCCAGCATTTT.

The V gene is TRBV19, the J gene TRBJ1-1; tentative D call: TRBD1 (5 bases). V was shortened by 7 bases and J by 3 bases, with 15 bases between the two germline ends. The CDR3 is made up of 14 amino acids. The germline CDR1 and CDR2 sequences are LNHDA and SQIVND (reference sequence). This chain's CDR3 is CASKWGGPDTEAFF. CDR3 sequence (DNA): TGTGCCAGTAAATGGGGGGGTCCCGACACTGAAGCTTTCTTT.

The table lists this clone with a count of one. The CDR3: CASSNRDRDYEQYF. The CDR3 DNA is TGTGCCAGCAGCAACAGGGACAGGGACTACGAGCAGTACTTC. The chain couples TRBV21-1 to TRBJ2-7; TRBD1, the table's D call, was not compared with the DNA. TRBV21-1 is tagged as a pseudogene. This CDR3 has 14 amino acids.

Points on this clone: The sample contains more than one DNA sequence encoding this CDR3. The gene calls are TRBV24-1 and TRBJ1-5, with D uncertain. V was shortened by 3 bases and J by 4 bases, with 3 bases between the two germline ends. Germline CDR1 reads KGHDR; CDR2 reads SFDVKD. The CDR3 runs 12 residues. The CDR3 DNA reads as TGTGCCACCAGTGATCTAAATCAGCCCCAGCATTTT. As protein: CATSDLNQPQHF.

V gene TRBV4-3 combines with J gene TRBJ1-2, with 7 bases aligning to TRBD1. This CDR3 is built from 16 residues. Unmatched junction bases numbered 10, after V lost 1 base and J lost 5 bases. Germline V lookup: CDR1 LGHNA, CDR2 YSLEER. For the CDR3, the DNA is TGCGCCAGCAGCCAAGTTCCACAGGGGCGGCGGTATGGCTACACCTTC. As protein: CASSQVPQGRRYGYTF.

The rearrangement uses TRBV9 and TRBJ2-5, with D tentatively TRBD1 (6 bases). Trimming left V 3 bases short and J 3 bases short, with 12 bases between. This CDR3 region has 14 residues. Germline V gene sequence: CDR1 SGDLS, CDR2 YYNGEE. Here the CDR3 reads CASSDPYREETQYF. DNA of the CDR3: TGTGCCAGCAGCGACCCGTACAGGGAAGAGACCCAGTACTTC. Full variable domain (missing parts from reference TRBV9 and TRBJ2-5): DSGVTQTPKHLITATGQRVTLRCSPRSGDLSVYWYQQSLDQGLQFLIQYYNGEERAKGNILERFSAQQFPDLHSELNLSSLELGDSALYFCASSDPYREETQYFGPGTRLLVL.

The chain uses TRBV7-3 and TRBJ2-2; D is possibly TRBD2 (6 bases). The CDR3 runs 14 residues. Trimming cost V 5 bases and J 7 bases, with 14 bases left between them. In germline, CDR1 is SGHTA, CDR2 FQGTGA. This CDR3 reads CASSPGGSHGELFF. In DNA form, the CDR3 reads TGTGCCAGCAGCCCCGGGGGTAGTCACGGGGAGCTGTTTTTT.

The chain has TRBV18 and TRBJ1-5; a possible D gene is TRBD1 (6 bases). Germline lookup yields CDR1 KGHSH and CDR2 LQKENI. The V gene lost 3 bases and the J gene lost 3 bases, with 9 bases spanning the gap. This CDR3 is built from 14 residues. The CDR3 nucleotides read TGTGCCAGCTCACCGGGGACATCCAATCAGCCCCAGCATTTT. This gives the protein CASSPGTSNQPQHF.

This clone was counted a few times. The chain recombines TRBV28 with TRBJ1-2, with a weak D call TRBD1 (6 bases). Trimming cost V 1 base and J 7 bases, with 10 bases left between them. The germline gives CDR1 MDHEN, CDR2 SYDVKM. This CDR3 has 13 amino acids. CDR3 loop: CASSLSGDRGYTF. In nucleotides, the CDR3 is TGTGCCAGCAGTTTATCAGGGGATCGTGGCTACACCTTC.

In DNA form, the CDR3 reads TGTGCCAGCAGCCAAGATAGAGGCAGGGGGCGCGACAATGAGCAGTTCTTC. It encodes CASSQDRGRGRDNEQFF. The chain is built from TRBV14 and TRBJ2-1; 8 bases align to TRBD1. The CDR3 spans 17 residues. The V gene's germline CDR1 is SGHDN and CDR2 FVKESK. The trim removed 0 bases at V and 5 bases at J, leaving 9 bases unmatched.

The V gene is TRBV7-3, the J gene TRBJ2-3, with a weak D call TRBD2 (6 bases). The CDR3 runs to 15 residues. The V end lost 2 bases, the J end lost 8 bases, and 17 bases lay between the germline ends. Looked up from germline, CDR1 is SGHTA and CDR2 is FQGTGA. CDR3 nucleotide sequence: TGTGCCAGCAGCTTATTACTAGCTTCCCCGGGTACGCAGTATTTT. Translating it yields CASSLLLASPGTQYF.

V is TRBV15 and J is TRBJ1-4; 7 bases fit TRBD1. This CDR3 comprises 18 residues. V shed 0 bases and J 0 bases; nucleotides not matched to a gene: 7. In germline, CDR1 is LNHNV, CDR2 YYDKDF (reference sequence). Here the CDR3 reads CATSRDLQGPATNEKLFF. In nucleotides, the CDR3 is TGTGCCACCAGCAGAGATCTACAGGGGCCTGCAACTAATGAAAAACTGTTTTTT.

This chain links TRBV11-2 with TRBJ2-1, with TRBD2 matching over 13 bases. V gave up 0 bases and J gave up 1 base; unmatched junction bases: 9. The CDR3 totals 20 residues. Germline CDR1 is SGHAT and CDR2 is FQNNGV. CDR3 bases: TGTGCCAGCAGCTTAGATCGACTAGCGGGGGGAGTGAGGTCCTACAATGAGCAGTTCTTC. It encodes CASSLDRLAGGVRSYNEQFF.

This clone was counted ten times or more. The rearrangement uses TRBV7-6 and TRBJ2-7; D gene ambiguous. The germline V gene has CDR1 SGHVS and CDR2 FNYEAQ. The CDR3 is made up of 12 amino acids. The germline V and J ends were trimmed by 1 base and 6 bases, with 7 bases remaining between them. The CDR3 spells CASSLGESEQYF. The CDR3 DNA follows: TGTGCCAGCAGCTTAGGAGAGAGCGAGCAGTACTTC.

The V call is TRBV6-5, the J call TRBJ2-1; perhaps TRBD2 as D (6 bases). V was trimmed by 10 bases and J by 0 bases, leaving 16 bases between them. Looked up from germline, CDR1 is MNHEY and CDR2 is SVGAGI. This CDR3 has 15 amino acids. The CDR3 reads CATRRAGFSYNEQFF. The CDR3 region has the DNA TGTGCCACCAGGCGAGCGGGCTTCTCCTACAATGAGCAGTTCTTC.

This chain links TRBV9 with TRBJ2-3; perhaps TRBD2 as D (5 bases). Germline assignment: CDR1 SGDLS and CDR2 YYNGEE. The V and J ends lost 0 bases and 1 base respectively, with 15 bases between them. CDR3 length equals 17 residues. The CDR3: CASSVGRTSDRTDTQYF. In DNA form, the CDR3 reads TGTGCCAGCAGCGTAGGACGAACTAGTGACCGCACAGATACGCAGTATTTT.

CDR3 in DNA: TGTGCCAGCAGCTTAAGTAGGGGGAGCTCCTACGAGCAGTACTTC. This sequence encodes CASSLSRGSSYEQYF. The chain uses TRBV7-3 and TRBJ2-7; D is perhaps TRBD1 (6 bases). Looked up from germline, CDR1 is SGHTA and CDR2 is FQGTGA. V lost 1 base to trimming and J lost 0 bases, with 10 bases between them. The CDR3 has 15 residues.

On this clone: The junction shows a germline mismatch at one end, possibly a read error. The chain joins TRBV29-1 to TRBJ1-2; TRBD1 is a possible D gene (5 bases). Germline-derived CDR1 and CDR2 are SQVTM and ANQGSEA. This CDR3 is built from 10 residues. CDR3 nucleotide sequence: TGTGGTTCCAGGGTGGATGGCTACACCTTC. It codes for CGSRVDGYTF.

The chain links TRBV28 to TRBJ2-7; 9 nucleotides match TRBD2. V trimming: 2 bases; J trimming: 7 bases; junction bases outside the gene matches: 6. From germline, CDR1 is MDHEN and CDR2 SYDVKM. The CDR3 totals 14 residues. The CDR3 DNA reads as TGTGCCAGCAGTTTACCTAGCGGGGTAGGGGAGCAGTACTTC. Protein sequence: CASSLPSGVGEQYF.